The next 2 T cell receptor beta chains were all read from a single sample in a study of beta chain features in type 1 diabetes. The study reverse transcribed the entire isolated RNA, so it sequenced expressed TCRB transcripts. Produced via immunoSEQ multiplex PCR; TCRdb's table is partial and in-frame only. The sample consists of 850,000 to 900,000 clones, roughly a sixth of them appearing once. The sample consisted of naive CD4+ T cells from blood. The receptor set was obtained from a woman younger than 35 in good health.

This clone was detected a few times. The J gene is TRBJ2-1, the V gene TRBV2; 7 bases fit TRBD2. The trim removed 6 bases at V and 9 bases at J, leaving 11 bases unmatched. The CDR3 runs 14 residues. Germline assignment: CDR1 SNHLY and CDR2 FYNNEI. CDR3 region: CASRLGEGSFEQFF. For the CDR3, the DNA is TGTGCCAGCAGACTTGGGGAGGGAAGTTTTGAGCAGTTCTTC.

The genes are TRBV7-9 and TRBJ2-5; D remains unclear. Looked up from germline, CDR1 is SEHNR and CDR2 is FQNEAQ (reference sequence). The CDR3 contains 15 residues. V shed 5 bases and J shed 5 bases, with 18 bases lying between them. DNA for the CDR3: TGTGCCAGCAGCGACTTACTTTTGGCAATGGAGACCCAGTACTTC. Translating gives CASSDLLLAMETQYF.